This T cell receptor (beta chain) was recorded in a study of blood T cell repertoires in COVID-19. In the study overall: Sources were T cells, B-cell-depleted T cells, or PBMCs; the material itself was cDNA or gDNA.

Participants, about 18 to 90 years old, spanned about two dozen US areas. In assigning cohorts, the study relied on participant-reported clinical history. Original handling: Scientists estimated how many nucleated cells there were by amplifying reference gene primers. Assay: immunoSEQ multiplex PCR; the TCRdb copy retains only in-frame clones and omits some. The V and J calls and clone size are taken from that table; D and trimming were inferred from the DNA. Of 200,000 to 250,000 clones in the sample, about 87% were seen once. CDR3 size: 14 residues. The V gene end was trimmed by 4 bases and the J gene end by 3 bases; junction bases not matched to a gene: 5. Germline V gene sequence: CDR1 SGDLS, CDR2 YYNGEE.

Sequenced input: PBMCs or T cells enriched from blood (not recorded which). The chain carries TRBV9 and TRBJ2-7; the match to TRBD1 covers 9 bases. The receptor was derived from a woman aged 25 to 39 with acute COVID-19. In DNA, the CDR3 is TGTGCCAGCAGCCCACAGGGGGCTATCTACGAGCAGTACTTC. This translates into CASSPQGAIYEQYF.